This paragraph reports one T cell receptor (beta chain). This receptor's antigen is unknown. Within one base of it there is no much larger clone, and no base qualities were kept. The sample belongs to a study of shared T cell receptors in the human thymus (dated by TCRdb to the early 2020s). For the study in its entirety: The study investigated the way shared, self-reactive T-cell receptor alpha chains are produced in the human thymus.

Receptor libraries were prepared by the immunoSEQ multiplex PCR assay. Drawn from immuneACCESS, this table holds only the in-frame rearrangements with V and J called that TCRdb kept. Clones are partly lost; checked studies trace under half to an unresolved V gene and leave the rest unexplained. For this sample the table gives hundreds of thousands of clones, of which 80% to 90% were detected only once. The ten largest clones capture about 0.011% of the sample. The germline V gene encodes CDR1 SGHRS and CDR2 YFSETQ. V loses 6 bases of germline sequence and J loses 4 bases, and the interval between the two ends is 5 bases. Including cysteine and phenylalanine, the CDR3 has 11 amino acids. CDR3 DNA is the only sequence kept; it has 33 bases, read in frame from the first base. This same sample was also part of a study on human thymus T cells. The second study reports: The donors were immunologically healthy infants in Finland who had open corrective cardiac surgery for congenital heart defects. Thymus tissue was obtained as surgical resects removed during corrective cardiac surgery. Usage of V and J gene segments appeared to be biased in both the thymic and the peripheral blood repertoires. The related research found that thymic TCR repertoires overlapped highly between unrelated individuals. TCR alpha and beta repertoires from seven to nine infant thymus samples and a few related peripheral blood samples were characterized in the study. Donor ages ranging from about 6 to 244 days were recorded, and 5 or 6 male and a couple of female infants were included in the cohort. Thymocytes were released mechanically from tissue and stored at -70 °C as pellets of roughly 9-32 million cells. Genomic DNA was extracted from frozen cell pellets with a QIAsymphony instrument. TCRB and TCRAD loci were amplified from a standardized quantity of quality-controlled genomic DNA using the immunoSEQ multiplex PCR assay. The V(D)J region was spanned by amplicons of a length sufficient to cover the CDR3 and to identify V and J genes. Through the commercial immunoSEQ service, the amplicons were sequenced on an Illumina platform. Primer bias and sequencing errors were corrected as previously described, and TCRAD and TCRB were defined on the basis of the IMGT database. The repertoires were analysed using immunoSEQ Analyzer 3.0 and VDJTools for basic statistics, V/J segment usage, diversity estimates, rarefaction and pairwise overlap. Diversity was estimated with Chao1, ChaoE, Efron-Thisted, Shannon and inverse Simpson indices, and also on datasets down-sampled to the smallest sample. Repertoire overlap was assessed by strict matching of CDR3 nucleotide sequence, V gene and J gene, and clustering was done by Jaccard-based multidimensional scaling. On average, thymus samples gave 750,000 to 1,000,000 unique TCRB clonotypes, whereas blood samples gave 80,000 to 85,000.

The rearrangement combines TRBV5-1 with TRBJ1-3; the D segment cannot be called with confidence. The source material was thymocytes. The sequence came from a girl under three years old with a congenital heart defect. Donor details come from another sample of the same person, matched by shared clones. This receptor carries the CDR3 CASKEGNTIYF. Read as DNA, the sequence is TGCGCCAGCAAAGAGGGAAACACCATATATTTT.